A selection of T cell receptor beta chains follows, all from one sample in a study of blood T cells in healthy people across ages. TCRdb re-called the 5' RACE reads through MiXCR, storing one row per CDR3 protein. The repertoire holds approximately 1,000,000 distinct CDR3 sequences, with 35% to 50% as singletons. Sequencing was carried out using blood. Receptors were obtained from a woman in her sixties or seventies in good health. Each CDR3 is given with its conserved first and last residue. A D gene is named only where the DNA matches it firmly. The size entry is marked missing in some rows and otherwise reads once, few, many or a size class.

>-|14|TRBV4-1|TRBJ2-1|-
CASSQAPLYNEQFF
TGCGCCAGCAGCCAAGCGCCGCTATACAATGAGCAGTTCTTC
>-|14|TRBV20-1|TRBJ2-2|few
CSARPGPNTGELFF
TGCAGTGCTAGACCGGGACCGAACACCGGGGAGCTGTTTTTT
>-|12|TRBV7-2|TRBJ2-7|few
CASSNAPTRQYF
TGTGCCAGCAGCAACGCTCCGACCCGGCAGTACTTC
>-|15|TRBV5-1|TRBJ2-3|-
CVSSFTGLGTDTQYF
TGCGTCAGCAGCTTTACGGGCCTGGGGACAGATACGCAGTATTTT
>TRBD2|18|TRBV28|TRBJ2-1|-
CASSMGLAGPSSYNEQFF
TGTGCCAGCAGTATGGGACTAGCGGGCCCAAGCTCCTACAATGAGCAGTTCTTC
>-|16|TRBV15|TRBJ1-4|-
CATSREGQSLWVKLFF
TGTGCCACCAGCAGAGAGGGGCAGAGCCTTTGGGTGAAACTGTTTTTT
>-|16|TRBV3-1|TRBJ2-3|-
CASSQVLRTRTDTQYF
TGTGCCAGCAGCCAAGTCTTGCGGACCCGCACAGATACGCAGTATTTT
>TRBD2|14|TRBV10-3|TRBJ2-7|-
CAIRVEAGENEQYF
TGTGCCATCAGGGTAGAGGCGGGAGAAAACGAGCAGTACTTC
>TRBD2|14|TRBV20-1|TRBJ2-3|-
CSALKGTNTDTQYF
TGCAGTGCTTTAAAGGGGACTAACACAGATACGCAGTATTTT
>-|16|TRBV27|TRBJ2-1|-
CASTHLPPRGDYEQFF
TGTGCCAGCACCCACCTCCCCCCGAGGGGGGACTATGAGCAGTTCTTC
>-|11|TRBV6-4|TRBJ2-1|-
CATPGDNEQFF
TGTGCCACCCCCGGGGACAATGAGCAGTTCTTC
>-|13|TRBV2|TRBJ2-6|-
CASSQIRANVLTF
TGTGCCAGCAGTCAAATAAGGGCCAACGTCCTGACTTTC
>TRBD1|18|TRBV6-5|TRBJ1-2|few
CASSYSFPRDRGHLGYTF
TGTGCCAGCAGTTACTCGTTTCCCAGAGACAGGGGGCACCTAGGCTACACCTTC
>TRBD1|16|TRBV9|TRBJ2-7|-
CASSVSSSRGPGEQYF
TGTGCCAGCAGCGTATCCTCTTCCAGGGGGCCAGGCGAGCAGTACTTC
>-|15|TRBV9|TRBJ2-1|few
CASSGGTPARNEQFF
TGTGCCAGCAGCGGCGGGACTCCGGCGAGGAATGAGCAGTTCTTC
>-|13|TRBV6-5|TRBJ2-1|few
CASRGRMRNEQFF
TGTGCCAGCAGGGGGAGGATGAGAAATGAGCAGTTCTTC
>TRBD1|16|TRBV29-1|TRBJ2-7|many
CSVEDWFGDSSYEQYF
TGCAGCGTTGAAGATTGGTTTGGGGACAGCTCCTACGAGCAGTACTTC